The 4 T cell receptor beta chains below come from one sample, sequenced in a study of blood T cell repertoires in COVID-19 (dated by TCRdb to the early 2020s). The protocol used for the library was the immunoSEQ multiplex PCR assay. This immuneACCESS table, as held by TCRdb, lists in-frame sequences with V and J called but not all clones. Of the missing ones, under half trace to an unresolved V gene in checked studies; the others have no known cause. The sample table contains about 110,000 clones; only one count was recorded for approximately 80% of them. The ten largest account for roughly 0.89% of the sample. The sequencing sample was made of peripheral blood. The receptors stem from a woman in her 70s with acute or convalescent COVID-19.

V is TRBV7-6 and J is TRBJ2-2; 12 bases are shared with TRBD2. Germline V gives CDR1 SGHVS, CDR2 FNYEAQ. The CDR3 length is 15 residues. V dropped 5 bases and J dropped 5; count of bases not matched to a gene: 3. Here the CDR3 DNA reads TGTGCCAGCAGCCCGACTAGCGGGGGAACCGGGGAGCTGTTTTTT. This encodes CASSPTSGGTGELFF.

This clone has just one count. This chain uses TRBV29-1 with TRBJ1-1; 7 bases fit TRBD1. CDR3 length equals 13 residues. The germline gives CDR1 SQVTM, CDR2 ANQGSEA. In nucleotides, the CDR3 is TGCAGTGTACAGGGGAGGTTAACCACTGAAGCTTTCTTT. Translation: CSVQGRLTTEAFF.

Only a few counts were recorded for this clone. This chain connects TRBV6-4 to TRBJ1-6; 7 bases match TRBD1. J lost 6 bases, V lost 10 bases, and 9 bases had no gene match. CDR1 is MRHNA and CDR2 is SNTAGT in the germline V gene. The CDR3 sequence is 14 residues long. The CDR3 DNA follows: TGTGCCAACCCGCTGGGACAGATTAATTCACCCCTCCACTTT. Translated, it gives CANPLGQINSPLHF.

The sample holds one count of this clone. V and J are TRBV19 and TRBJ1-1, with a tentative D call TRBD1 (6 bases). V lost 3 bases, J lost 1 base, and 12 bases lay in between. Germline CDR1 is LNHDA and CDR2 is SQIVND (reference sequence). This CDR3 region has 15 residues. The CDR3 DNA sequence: TGTGCCAGTAGTATGAGTGCGGGGGCGAACACTGAAGCTTTCTTT. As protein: CASSMSAGANTEAFF.